The present entry profiles one TCR beta chain with its context. The data belong to a study of blood T cell repertoires in COVID-19. About the study: Nucleic acid was either cDNA or gDNA, and it came from T cells, B-cell-depleted T cells, or PBMCs.

Sequencing used immunoSEQ multiplex PCR; TCRdb keeps in-frame clones, though not all of them. The sample yields about 220,000 clones, around 85% seen once. The source is a woman in her 70s with COVID-19, enrolled during active disease. The sequencing input was peripheral blood.

This CDR3 reads CASSDPRLATDTQYF. Here the CDR3 DNA reads TGTGCCAGCAGCGACCCGAGACTAGCAACAGATACGCAGTATTTT. V and J are TRBV6-5 and TRBJ2-3; 7 positions match TRBD2. CDR3 length: 15 residues. CDR1 is MNHEY, CDR2 SVGAGI, per germline. V lost 6 bases and J lost 3; bases outside the gene matches: 9.